This paragraph covers one TCR beta chain sequence. Its target antigen remains unknown. There are no base qualities to consult, and no much larger clone falls within one base. Libraries were constructed by the immunoSEQ multiplex PCR assay. Turning to the authors' computational methods: To diagnose cytomegalovirus status from the catalog of TCR beta chain sequences, a statistical classification framework was built. TCRdb provides this immuneACCESS table in a form limited to in-frame rearrangements. Some clones are lacking; in checked studies, under half of them reflect an unresolved V gene, and why the rest are absent is not known. V and J calls and clone size are copied from that table; D and trimming were computed from the DNA. The sample records about 200,000 clones, about 81% of which are singletons. The ten largest clones add up to around 1.2% of the sample. Donors formed part of the validation cohort, which comprised 95 to 150 subjects and was distinct from the first cohort of roughly 600 subjects.

This entry is derived from a study of cytomegalovirus exposure and HLA in healthy donors (dated by TCRdb to 2015 to 2018). Looking at the study overall: A later analysis indicated that the 95 to 150 validation repertoires were generated on the platform also employed for the 700 or so repertoires of the first cohort. The aim of the study was to test whether cataloging public T cell receptors could identify signatures of past pathogen exposure. In addition to the first cohort of approximately 650 subjects, a separate validation cohort of 130 or so different subjects was used. To predict cytomegalovirus infection status, the study brought together high-throughput TCR immunosequencing, statistical association of individual TCRs with disease status, and machine learning.

Paper-wide results and their limitations: All 120 or so repertoires were used to score co-occurrence in the validation cohort in a later analysis, because that analysis had no HLA typing for the cohort. A few of the identified cytomegalovirus-associated TCR beta chains were confirmed in vitro to be specific for cytomegalovirus antigens. The classifier was reported to diagnose cytomegalovirus status with high specificity and sensitivity in both the original and validation cohorts. Most TCR sequences were seen in very few donors, while some public TCRs were found in many individuals. A later analysis found that TCRs clustered in the first cohort also tended to co-occur in the 120 validation repertoires, with 90% to 95% of cluster scores above 0. It was suggested by the authors that the approach could potentially be generalized to other disease states and immunological phenotypes. In the study, around 150 TCR beta chains were listed as associated with cytomegalovirus.

The germline ends are 13 bases apart after V is trimmed by 2 bases and J by 0 bases. The CDR3 goes from the cysteine to the phenylalanine over 16 residues. This entry keeps only the CDR3 DNA: 48 bases, framed from base 1. CDR1 and CDR2, per the germline V gene, are SGHTS and YDEGEE. The chain is made from TRBV5-8 and TRBJ2-3; 7 matching bases give a weak D call of TRBD2. Sample: PBMCs. This receptor was taken from a woman aged 25 to 39 in good health and CMV-seronegative. This receptor has the CDR3 CASSFFGGHSTDTQYF. The DNA sequence is TGTGCCAGCAGCTTTTTCGGGGGGCATAGCACAGATACGCAGTATTTT.